These 31 T cell receptor beta chains originate from one sample sequenced in a study of blood T cell repertoires in COVID-19. The assay was immunoSEQ multiplex PCR, and TCRdb's table has in-frame clones only and misses some. Among tens of thousands of clones listed, roughly nine tenths were seen once. Sequenced: peripheral blood. All receptors come from a man aged 55 to 70 with active or convalescent COVID-19.

This chain uses TRBV2 with TRBJ1-2; perhaps TRBD1 as D (5 bases). The CDR3 consists of 14 residues. CDR1 is SNHLY and CDR2 is FYNNEI in the germline V gene. V lost 3 bases to trimming and J lost 4 bases, with 12 bases between them. The chain's CDR3 is CASSEDTRRYGYTF. CDR3 bases: TGTGCCAGCAGTGAGGACACCCGGCGCTATGGCTACACCTTC. The complete variable domain, with remaining parts taken from reference TRBV2 and TRBJ1-2, reads EPEVTQTPSHQVTQMGQEVILRCVPISNHLYFYWYRQILGQKVEFLVSFYNNEISEKSEIFDDQFSVERPDGSNFTLKIRSTKLEDSAMYFCASSEDTRRYGYTFGSGTRLTVV.

The CDR3 nucleotides are TGTGCCAGCAGCCTTACGACAGGGTGGGCAACTGAAGCTTTCTTT. Residues: CASSLTTGWATEAFF. The rearrangement joins TRBV9 to TRBJ1-1, with 7 nucleotides matching TRBD1. V shed 4 bases and J 5 bases; nucleotides not matched to a gene: 11. Germline V gives CDR1 SGDLS, CDR2 YYNGEE. This CDR3 has 15 amino acids.

The chain links TRBV19 to TRBJ2-7, with 7 bases matching TRBD1. Per germline, CDR1 LNHDA and CDR2 SQIVND (reference sequence). The ends lost 5 bases at V and 3 bases at J; junction bases unmatched: 7. There are 14 residues in the CDR3. In nucleotides, the CDR3 is TGTGCCAGTAGTGATCCGGGACAGCTCTACGAGCAGTACTTC. Residues: CASSDPGQLYEQYF.

This clone is categorized as large. The chain couples TRBV27 to TRBJ2-1; 7 bases are shared with TRBD1. The germline V gene has CDR1 MNHEY and CDR2 SMNVEV (reference sequence). This CDR3 has 15 residues. The V gene end was trimmed by 2 bases and the J gene end by 6 bases; junction bases not matched to a gene: 7. The CDR3 DNA reads TGTGCCAGCAGTTTAGTCTCTCCAGGGGGCAATGAGCAGTTCTTC. The encoded protein is CASSLVSPGGNEQFF.

V and J are TRBV5-4 and TRBJ2-3, with 8 bases identical to TRBD2. V lost 3 bases, J lost 3 bases, and 3 bases stayed unmatched. The CDR3 spans 14 residues. Per the germline V gene, CDR1 is SGHNT and CDR2 is YYREEE (reference sequence). CDR3 nucleotide sequence: TGTGCCAGCAGCTCACGGGGGGGAACAGATACGCAGTATTTT. Its protein is CASSSRGGTDTQYF.

The V gene is TRBV6-4, the J gene TRBJ1-1; the match to TRBD1 covers 7 bases. The junction had 4 bases not matched to a gene; V was cut back by 0 bases and J by 6 bases. The CDR3 spans 14 residues. Looked up from germline, CDR1 is MRHNA and CDR2 is SNTAGT. The CDR3 DNA is TGTGCCAGCAGTGACTCTGGGCAGGGGGCTGAAGCTTTCTTT. Its protein product is CASSDSGQGAEAFF.

This sequence joins TRBV6-5 and TRBJ1-1, with a weak D call TRBD1 (5 bases). V was pared by 6 bases and J by 1 base, with 15 bases between. Germline CDR1 is MNHEY and CDR2 is SVGAGI. The CDR3 totals 15 residues. CDR3 sequence: CASSLSPGENTEAFF. The CDR3 nucleotides are TGTGCCAGCAGCCTATCGCCGGGGGAGAACACTGAAGCTTTCTTT.

This sequence joins TRBV19 and TRBJ2-2; 11 nucleotides agree with TRBD2. With V trimmed by 3 bases and J by 8 bases, 8 bases remained unmatched. Germline V gene lookup returns CDR1 LNHDA and CDR2 SQIVND (reference sequence). The CDR3 length is 16 residues. CDR3 DNA: TGTGCCAGTAGTATTTCGGATACTAGCGGGAGAGGGGAGCTGTTTTTT. This gives the protein CASSISDTSGRGELFF. Full variable domain (outside the CDR3, taken from reference TRBV19 and TRBJ2-2): DGGITQSPKYLFRKEGQNVTLSCEQNLNHDAMYWYRQDPGQGLRLIYYSQIVNDFQKGDIAEGYSVSREKKESFPLTVTSAQKNPTAFYLCASSISDTSGRGELFFGEGSRLTVL.

CDR3 amino acids: CASSNLPFAGGRDEQYF. The CDR3 DNA follows: TGTGCCAGTAGTAACCTCCCCTTTGCGGGAGGGCGGGATGAGCAGTACTTC. J is TRBJ2-7 and V is TRBV19; 9 nucleotides align to TRBD2. Germline trimming cut 4 bases from V and 7 bases from J; bases unmatched to any gene: 17. In germline, CDR1 is LNHDA, CDR2 SQIVND (reference sequence). The CDR3 covers 17 residues. Variable domain in full (rest from reference TRBV19 and TRBJ2-7): DGGITQSPKYLFRKEGQNVTLSCEQNLNHDAMYWYRQDPGQGLRLIYYSQIVNDFQKGDIAEGYSVSREKKESFPLTVTSAQKNPTAFYLCASSNLPFAGGRDEQYFGPGTRLTVT.

The V and J genes are TRBV2 and TRBJ2-1; D may be TRBD2 (6 bases). The CDR3 loop spans 13 amino acids. Germline CDR1 and CDR2: SNHLY and FYNNEI. The V end lost 1 base, the J end lost 9 bases, and 10 bases lay between the germline ends. The CDR3 nucleotides are TGTGCCAGCAGTGAAGGAGGGCGGGGTGAGCAGTTCTTC. Protein sequence: CASSEGGRGEQFF.

The chain couples TRBV18 to TRBJ2-3; D is ambiguous. From germline, CDR1 is KGHSH and CDR2 LQKENI. This CDR3 contains 14 residues. Trimming removed 0 bases from V and 2 bases from J, with 6 bases in between. As DNA, the CDR3 is TGTGCCAGCTCACCACCGAGCTACACAGATACGCAGTATTTT. Its translation is CASSPPSYTDTQYF.

The chain employs TRBV24-1 and TRBJ2-3; TRBD1 matches 7 bases. Germline CDR1 and CDR2: KGHDR and SFDVKD. This CDR3 contains 15 residues. The J segment lost 2 bases and the V segment lost 4 bases, leaving 5 bases of the junction unmatched. The CDR3 loop is CATSDPGQYTDTQYF. The CDR3 coding sequence is TGTGCCACCAGTGACCCGGGACAGTACACAGATACGCAGTATTTT.

V usage is TRBV9 and J usage is TRBJ2-2, with no clear D. Germline-derived CDR1 and CDR2 are SGDLS and YYNGEE. The CDR3 is made up of 16 amino acids. Trimming cost V 1 base and J 2 bases, with 12 bases left between them. CDR3 in amino acids: CASSVRFQANTGELFF. For the CDR3, the DNA is TGTGCCAGCAGCGTACGCTTCCAGGCCAACACCGGGGAGCTGTTTTTT.

The chain combines TRBV18 with TRBJ1-4; D perhaps matches TRBD1 (6 bases). The CDR3 runs 15 residues. Per the germline V gene, CDR1 is KGHSH and CDR2 is LQKENI. V dropped 6 bases and J dropped 3 bases, with 14 bases sitting between them. In DNA form, the CDR3 reads TGTGCCAGCTCCCGAGAGACAGGCTCTAATGAAAAACTGTTTTTT. This translates into CASSRETGSNEKLFF.

This chain joins TRBV27 and TRBJ1-5; D possibly corresponds to TRBD1 (6 bases). Germline-derived CDR1 and CDR2 are MNHEY and SMNVEV (reference sequence). The germline V and J ends were trimmed by 6 bases and 1 base, with 22 bases remaining between them. There are 18 residues in the CDR3. CDR3 protein: CASSPRDTSRRSNQPQHF. CDR3 sequence (DNA): TGTGCCAGCAGCCCCCGGGACACCTCCCGGCGGAGCAATCAGCCCCAGCATTTT.

This sequence joins TRBV7-9 and TRBJ2-7; possibly TRBD1 for D (6 bases). Germline values: CDR1 SEHNR, CDR2 FQNEAQ (reference sequence). With 4 bases removed from V and 4 bases from J, the gap between germline ends came to 17 bases. The CDR3 contains 15 residues. The CDR3 DNA reads as TGTGCCAGCAGCTCTCCCGCTTCAGGGGTTTACGAGCAGTACTTC. Residues: CASSSPASGVYEQYF.

This chain joins TRBV27 and TRBJ1-2; possibly TRBD1 for D (6 bases). The CDR3 spans 13 residues. Trimming cost V 6 bases and J 4 bases, with 12 bases left between them. Germline V CDR1 and CDR2: MNHEY, SMNVEV (reference sequence). This CDR3 reads CASRYREGYGYTF. DNA for the CDR3: TGTGCCAGCAGATACAGGGAGGGCTATGGCTACACCTTC.

The chain employs TRBV5-1 and TRBJ2-3; 12 nucleotides agree with TRBD2. J was trimmed by 0 bases and V by 3 bases; bases with no gene match: 8. Germline V gives CDR1 SGHRS, CDR2 YFSETQ. The CDR3 runs 18 residues. The CDR3 loop reads CASSSTLAGGLSTDTQYF. CDR3 nucleotides: TGCGCCAGCAGCTCTACTCTAGCGGGAGGGCTTAGCACAGATACGCAGTATTTT.

The V gene is TRBV7-8, the J gene TRBJ2-1; 11 bases are shared with TRBD2. The CDR3 is made up of 13 amino acids. Germline V gives CDR1 SGHVS, CDR2 FQNEAQ. V was pared by 8 bases and J by 9 bases, with 6 bases of the junction left unmatched. This CDR3 reads CASRTSGPGEQFF. CDR3 coding DNA: TGTGCCAGCCGGACTAGCGGGCCCGGTGAGCAGTTCTTC.

The V and J genes are TRBV7-9 and TRBJ1-2; possible D gene TRBD1, 6 bases. V dropped 4 bases and J dropped 9 bases, with 9 bases sitting between them. Germline V CDR1 and CDR2: SEHNR, FQNEAQ (reference sequence). The CDR3 contains 11 residues. The CDR3 region has the DNA TGTGCCAGCAGCTGGGACAAGCGCTACACCTTC. Translation gives CASSWDKRYTF.

Concerning this clone itself: The sample holds other DNA sequences that translate to the same CDR3. The V and J genes are TRBV18 and TRBJ2-7; 10 bases match TRBD2. The CDR3 contains 14 residues. Germline lookup yields CDR1 KGHSH and CDR2 LQKENI. After removal of 3 bases from V and 3 bases from J, the junction contained 2 bases not matched to a gene. The CDR3 protein is CASSPGLADYEQYF. The CDR3 DNA reads as TGTGCCAGCTCACCTGGACTAGCGGACTACGAGCAGTACTTC.

The rearrangement uses TRBV28 and TRBJ2-3; 13 positions match TRBD2. The J segment lost 5 bases and the V segment lost 8 bases, leaving 4 bases of the junction unmatched. CDR3 length equals 14 residues. CDR1 and CDR2 (germline): MDHEN, SYDVKM. CDR3 sequence: CASQGTSGIDTQYF. The DNA of the CDR3 is TGTGCCAGCCAGGGGACTAGCGGGATAGATACGCAGTATTTT. Drawing the rest from reference TRBV28 and TRBJ2-3, the complete variable domain is DVKVTQSSRYLVKRTGEKVFLECVQDMDHENMFWYRQDPGLGLRLIYFSYDVKMKEKGDIPEGYSVSREKKERFSLILESASTNQTSMYLCASQGTSGIDTQYFGPGTRLTVL.

The chain couples TRBV24-1 to TRBJ2-5; 9 bases are shared with TRBD1. CDR1 is KGHDR and CDR2 is SFDVKD in the germline V gene. V dropped 0 bases and J dropped 5; count of bases not matched to a gene: 3. The CDR3 contains 15 residues. The CDR3, as DNA: TGTGCCACCAGTGATTTGGGGACAGGGAGGGAGACCCAGTACTTC. Its translation: CATSDLGTGRETQYF.

The chain combines TRBV4-1 with TRBJ1-1; 7 bases align to TRBD1. Germline CDR1 and CDR2: MGHRA and YSYEKL. The CDR3 runs 14 residues. J gave up 5 bases and V 3 bases, and 6 bases lay outside the gene matches. The CDR3 DNA follows: TGCGCCAGCAGCCAGCAGGGGGGTGGGACTGAAGCTTTCTTT. Translating gives CASSQQGGGTEAFF.

The chain couples TRBV29-1 to TRBJ1-1; 7 nucleotides line up with TRBD1. Germline CDR1 is SQVTM and CDR2 is ANQGSEA. The CDR3 totals 12 residues. Losses at the gene ends were 5 bases for V and 1 base for J; bases not matched to a gene: 1. The CDR3 protein is CSVRDRNTEAFF. The CDR3 DNA reads TGCAGCGTTAGGGACAGGAACACTGAAGCTTTCTTT.

The CDR3, as DNA: TGTGCCAGCGTAGGGGCAGGGGGTTCCTACAATGAGCAGTTCTTC. It translates to CASVGAGGSYNEQFF. This sequence joins TRBV28 and TRBJ2-1; TRBD1 agrees at 7 bases. Per the germline V gene, CDR1 is MDHEN and CDR2 is SYDVKM. The trim removed 8 bases at V and 1 base at J, leaving 8 bases unmatched. The CDR3 loop spans 15 amino acids.

The chain employs TRBV3-1 (or the pseudogene TRBV3-2) and TRBJ1-1; unclear D gene. From germline, CDR1 is LGHDT and CDR2 YNNKEL (reference sequence). Between the trimmed V and J ends, which lost 3 bases and 1 base, there was a span of 9 bases. CDR3 length equals 14 residues. In nucleotides, the CDR3 is TGTGCCAGCAGCCAGATGATCGGGAACACTGAAGCTTTCTTT. It encodes CASSQMIGNTEAFF.

The chain has TRBV7-3 and TRBJ2-3; TRBD2 matches 10 bases. The V gene's germline CDR1 is SGHTA and CDR2 FQGTGA. The CDR3 is made up of 16 amino acids. After removal of 5 bases from V and 5 bases from J, the junction contained 10 bases not matched to a gene. This CDR3 reads CASSLQAGGLGDTQYF. The CDR3 bases are TGTGCCAGCAGCCTTCAAGCGGGGGGGCTGGGAGATACGCAGTATTTT.

V is TRBV5-4 and J is TRBJ2-5, with TRBD2 matching 7 bases. After removal of 0 bases from V and 4 bases from J, the junction contained 6 bases not matched to a gene. Germline CDR1 reads SGHNT; CDR2 reads YYREEE (reference sequence). The CDR3 is 15 residues long. The DNA for the CDR3 is TGTGCCAGCAGCTTGGGTCTAGCGGACTTAGAGACCCAGTACTTC. It encodes CASSLGLADLETQYF.

The V and J genes are TRBV13 and TRBJ1-2, with D uncertain. The CDR3 totals 14 residues. CDR1 is PRHDT, CDR2 FYEKMQ, per germline (reference sequence). Deletions cut 0 bases from V and 4 bases from J, with 9 bases between. Here the CDR3 reads CASSLGPVRYGYTF. In nucleotides, the CDR3 is TGTGCCAGCAGCTTAGGGCCGGTTCGCTATGGCTACACCTTC.

The chain joins TRBV7-6 to TRBJ2-1; the match to TRBD2 covers 10 bases. CDR1 and CDR2 (germline): SGHVS, FNYEAQ. Losses at the gene ends were 4 bases for V and 3 bases for J; bases not matched to a gene: 3. The CDR3 totals 15 residues. The CDR3 here is CASSSSGSVYNEQFF. Written as DNA, the CDR3 is TGTGCCAGCAGCTCTAGCGGGAGTGTCTACAATGAGCAGTTCTTC.